A single sample gave rise to the 6 T cell receptor beta chains below, sequenced in a study of a mutant IDH1 vaccine in newly diagnosed glioma. The antigens of these receptors remain unknown. The time point denotes: week 5, during vaccination. Each vaccine dose was 300 ug of mutant IDH1 20-mer peptide, with topical imiquimod. Clones were read by immunoSEQ multiplex PCR, and TCRdb kept only the in-frame ones, dropping some. The repertoire includes roughly 42,000 clones, 80% to 90% of them detected once, and around 1.8% sits in the top ten. Specimen: PBMCs, collected from a glioma patient whose treatment included an IDH1 peptide vaccine. The receptors derive from a man aged 40-49 years with glioma.

This clone occurred once. CDR3 sequence: CASSSMGRMNTEAFF. The CDR3 nucleotides read TGTGCCAGTAGTTCGATGGGACGGATGAACACTGAAGCTTTCTTT. This chain joins TRBV19 and TRBJ1-1; D may be TRBD1 (5 bases). Trimming pared 5 bases from V and 0 bases from J, leaving 13 bases between. From germline, CDR1 is LNHDA and CDR2 SQIVND (reference sequence). CDR3 size: 15 residues.

The chain couples TRBV14 to TRBJ1-2; D gene ambiguous. V was trimmed by 3 bases and J by 8 bases, leaving 16 bases between them. From germline, CDR1 is SGHDN and CDR2 FVKESK. This CDR3 has 14 amino acids. DNA for the CDR3: TGTGCCAGCAGCCAGGCCGAACTAGCCCTAGGCTACACCTTC. As protein: CASSQAELALGYTF.

This clone was counted once. CDR3 in DNA: TGTGCCAGCAGTGTCACAGCCGGGGGCACTGAAGCTTTCTTT. Its protein is CASSVTAGGTEAFF. V is TRBV6-4 and J is TRBJ1-1, with D tentatively TRBD1 (5 bases). Trimming shortened V by 4 bases and J by 4 bases, and 13 bases separated the two germline ends. The CDR3 totals 14 residues. Germline values: CDR1 MRHNA, CDR2 SNTAGT.

This clone was recorded once. The rearrangement joins TRBV4-1 to TRBJ1-4, with D perhaps matching TRBD1 (6 bases). The CDR3 spans 16 residues. V was shortened by 2 bases and J by 5 bases, with 15 bases between the two germline ends. The germline V gene encodes CDR1 MGHRA and CDR2 YSYEKL. The CDR3 DNA reads TGCGCCAGCAGCCAACCCGCCGGACAGAGAAATGAAAAACTGTTTTTT. It specifies CASSQPAGQRNEKLFF.

This chain uses TRBV6-5 with TRBJ1-1; D perhaps matches TRBD1 (6 bases). The V gene's germline CDR1 is MNHEY and CDR2 SVGAGI. The CDR3 has 13 residues. Trimming took 5 bases from V and 4 from J, leaving 11 bases between them. Written as DNA, the CDR3 is TGTGCCAGCAGTCAGGGGCGAAGCACTGAAGCTTTCTTT. Its protein product is CASSQGRSTEAFF.

The genes are TRBV6-6 and TRBJ2-7; tentative D call: TRBD2 (5 bases). V was clipped by 8 bases and J by 6 bases, with 20 bases between them. Germline V lookup: CDR1 MNHNY, CDR2 SVGAGI (reference sequence). This CDR3 spans 14 amino acids. The CDR3 region is CASASTTASREQYF. The CDR3 bases are TGTGCCAGCGCGTCGACTACAGCGAGTCGCGAGCAGTACTTC.